This TCR beta chain is from a study of blood T cell repertoires in COVID-19. Overall study: T cells, B-cell-depleted T cells, or PBMCs supplied cDNA or gDNA.

Measured with immunoSEQ multiplex PCR; TCRdb has only the in-frame clones, and not every one. The table has about 300,000 clones, about 87% seen once. The length of the CDR3 is 14 residues. V lost 4 bases, J lost 3 bases, and 13 bases lay in between. CDR1 and CDR2 from the germline V gene are SGHRS and YFSETQ. The receptor's source is a woman in her thirties who had recovered from COVID-19. The chain couples TRBV5-1 to TRBJ2-5; perhaps TRBD1 as D (6 bases). Sequencing input: peripheral blood. The CDR3, as DNA: TGCGCCAGCAGCCTTAACAGGGCGGAAGAGACCCAGTACTTC. Translated, it gives CASSLNRAEETQYF. Together with reference TRBV5-1 and TRBJ2-5, the CDR3 gives the full variable domain: KAGVTQTPRYLIKTRGQQVTLSCSPISGHRSVSWYQQTPGQGLQFLFEYFSETQRNKGNFPGRFSGRQFSNSRSEMNVSTLELGDSALYLCASSLNRAEETQYFGPGTRLLVL.